This T cell receptor beta chain was observed in a study of T cell responses to AZD1222 COVID-19 vaccine. Trimming cost V 3 bases and J 4 bases, with 10 bases left between them. The CDR3 covers 13 residues. Germline V lookup: CDR1 SGHKS, CDR2 YYEKEE (reference sequence). Profiled with immunoSEQ multiplex PCR; TCRdb holds only in-frame clones, not every one. The profile shows about 96,000 clones, 89% of them singletons. The sequence was collected from an adult in good health. This chain uses TRBV5-5 with TRBJ2-5; D might be TRBD1 (6 bases). The source was peripheral blood, collected on day 0 of AZD1222 vaccination. CDR3 loop: CASSYREGETQYF. The DNA for the CDR3 is TGTGCCAGCAGCTACAGGGAAGGAGAGACCCAGTACTTC.